This T cell receptor beta chain was found in a study of blood T cells in healthy people across ages. Whole-study findings and limits: Whereas aged donors had fewer naive CD4+ cells, long-lived donors had more of them and higher diversity.

Note on this clonotype: Its antigen is not identified.

The study recruited healthy Caucasian donors from Russia who were aged about 6 to 90. For every donor, a draw yielded roughly 9.3 milliliters of peripheral blood. The length of the CDR3 is 16 residues. Germline CDR1 is MNHEY and CDR2 is SMNVEV (reference sequence). The V end was cut by 4 bases, the J end by 10 bases, with 20 bases between. The authors ran a second PCR of about 7 to 12 cycles using a sample-barcoded 5' primer and a J-beta primer mix. A template-switch adaptor that had 12 random nucleotides put a tag on each cDNA molecule. TCRdb reprocessed the 5' RACE reads via MiXCR and lists one record per CDR3 protein. The sample carries 1.5 million to 2 million distinct CDR3 sequences, roughly 49% recorded once.

The sequence was collected from a woman aged 40 to 55 in good health. V gene TRBV27 combines with J gene TRBJ1-6; possible D gene TRBD1, 5 bases. The sample taken for sequencing was blood. The CDR3 here is CASSYLGGTVDSPLHF. In DNA form, the CDR3 reads TGTGCCAGCAGTTACCTCGGCGGGACGGTGGACTCACCCCTCCACTTT.